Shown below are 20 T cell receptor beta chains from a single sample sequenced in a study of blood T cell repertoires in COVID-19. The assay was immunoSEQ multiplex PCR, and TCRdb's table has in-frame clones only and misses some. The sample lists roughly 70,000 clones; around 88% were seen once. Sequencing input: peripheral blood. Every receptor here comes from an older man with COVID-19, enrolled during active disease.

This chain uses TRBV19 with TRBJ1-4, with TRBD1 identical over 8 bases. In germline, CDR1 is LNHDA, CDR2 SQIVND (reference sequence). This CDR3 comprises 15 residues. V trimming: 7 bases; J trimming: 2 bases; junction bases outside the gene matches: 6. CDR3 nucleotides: TGTGCCAGTACCTCAGGGGGCGCGACTAATGAAAAACTGTTTTTT. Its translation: CASTSGGATNEKLFF. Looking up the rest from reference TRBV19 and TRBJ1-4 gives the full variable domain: DGGITQSPKYLFRKEGQNVTLSCEQNLNHDAMYWYRQDPGQGLRLIYYSQIVNDFQKGDIAEGYSVSREKKESFPLTVTSAQKNPTAFYLCASTSGGATNEKLFFGSGTQLSVL.

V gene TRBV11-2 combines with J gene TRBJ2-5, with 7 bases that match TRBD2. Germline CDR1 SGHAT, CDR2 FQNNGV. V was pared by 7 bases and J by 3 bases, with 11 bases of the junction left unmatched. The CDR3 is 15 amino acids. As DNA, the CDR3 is TGTGCCAGCAACGTCCTGGGGGGGGAAAAAGAGACCCAGTACTTC. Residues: CASNVLGGEKETQYF.

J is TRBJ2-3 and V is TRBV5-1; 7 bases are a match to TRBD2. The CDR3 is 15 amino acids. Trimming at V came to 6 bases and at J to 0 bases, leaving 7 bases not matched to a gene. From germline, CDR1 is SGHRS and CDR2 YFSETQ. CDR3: CASTFSGPSTDTQYF. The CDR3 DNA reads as TGCGCCAGCACCTTTAGCGGGCCGAGCACAGATACGCAGTATTTT.

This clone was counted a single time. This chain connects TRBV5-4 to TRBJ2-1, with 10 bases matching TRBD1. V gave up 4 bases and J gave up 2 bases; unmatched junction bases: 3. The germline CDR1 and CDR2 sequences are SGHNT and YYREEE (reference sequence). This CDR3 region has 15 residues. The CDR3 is CASSPDRGTYNEQFF. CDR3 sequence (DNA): TGTGCCAGCAGCCCGGACAGGGGGACCTACAATGAGCAGTTCTTC. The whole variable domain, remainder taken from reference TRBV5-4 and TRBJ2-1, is ETGVTQSPTHLIKTRGQQVTLRCSSQSGHNTVSWYQQALGQGPQFIFQYYREEENGRGNFPPRFSGLQFPNYSSELNVNALELDDSALYLCASSPDRGTYNEQFFGPGTRLTVL.

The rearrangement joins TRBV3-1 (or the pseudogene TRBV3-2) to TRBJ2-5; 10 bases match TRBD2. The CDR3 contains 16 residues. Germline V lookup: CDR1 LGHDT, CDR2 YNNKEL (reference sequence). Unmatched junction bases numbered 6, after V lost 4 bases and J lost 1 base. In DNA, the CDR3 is TGTGCCAGCAGCCTCCTAGCGGGAGAATTCCAAGAGACCCAGTACTTC. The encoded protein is CASSLLAGEFQETQYF.

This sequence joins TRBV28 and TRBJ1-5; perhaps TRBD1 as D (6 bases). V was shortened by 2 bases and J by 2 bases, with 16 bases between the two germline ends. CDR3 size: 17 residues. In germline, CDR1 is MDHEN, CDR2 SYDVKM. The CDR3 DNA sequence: TGTGCCAGCAGTTTACTAACCAACAACAGGGGCAATCAGCCCCAGCATTTT. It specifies CASSLLTNNRGNQPQHF.

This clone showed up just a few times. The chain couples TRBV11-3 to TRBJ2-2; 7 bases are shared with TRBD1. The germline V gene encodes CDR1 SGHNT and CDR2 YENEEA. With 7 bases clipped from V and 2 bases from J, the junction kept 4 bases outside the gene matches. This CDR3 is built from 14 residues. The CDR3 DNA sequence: TGTGCCAGCACCGGGACAGCCAACACCGGGGAGCTGTTTTTT. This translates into CASTGTANTGELFF.

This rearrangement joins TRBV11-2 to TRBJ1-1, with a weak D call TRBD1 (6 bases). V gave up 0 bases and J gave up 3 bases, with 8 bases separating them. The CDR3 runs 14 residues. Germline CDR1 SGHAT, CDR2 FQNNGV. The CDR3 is CASSLERGHTEAFF. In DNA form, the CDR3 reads TGTGCCAGCAGCTTAGAGCGGGGGCACACTGAAGCTTTCTTT.

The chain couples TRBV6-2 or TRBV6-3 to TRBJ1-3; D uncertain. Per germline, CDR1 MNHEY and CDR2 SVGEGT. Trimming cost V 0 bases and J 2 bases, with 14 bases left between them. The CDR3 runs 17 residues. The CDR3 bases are TGTGCCAGCAGTTACTCGACTTTGGCAGCTCCTGGAAACACCATATATTTT. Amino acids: CASSYSTLAAPGNTIYF.

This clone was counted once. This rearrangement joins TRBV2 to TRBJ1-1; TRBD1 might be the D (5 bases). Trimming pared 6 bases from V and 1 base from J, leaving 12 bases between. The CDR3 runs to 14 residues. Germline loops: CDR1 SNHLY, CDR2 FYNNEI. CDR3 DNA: TGTGCCAGCAGCCAGACAGCTTCGAACACTGAAGCTTTCTTT. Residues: CASSQTASNTEAFF.

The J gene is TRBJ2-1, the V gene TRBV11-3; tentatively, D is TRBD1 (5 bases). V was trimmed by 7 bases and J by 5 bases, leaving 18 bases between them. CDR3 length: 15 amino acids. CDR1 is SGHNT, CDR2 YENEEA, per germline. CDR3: CASMFGQGLNNEQFF. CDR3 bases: TGTGCCAGCATGTTTGGGCAGGGCTTAAACAATGAGCAGTTCTTC.

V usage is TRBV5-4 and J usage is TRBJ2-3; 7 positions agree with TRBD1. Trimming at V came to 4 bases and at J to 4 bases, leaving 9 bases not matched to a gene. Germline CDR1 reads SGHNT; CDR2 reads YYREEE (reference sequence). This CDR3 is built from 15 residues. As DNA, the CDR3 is TGTGCCAGCAGCCACCGGGACAGTTTAGCAGATACGCAGTATTTT. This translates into CASSHRDSLADTQYF.

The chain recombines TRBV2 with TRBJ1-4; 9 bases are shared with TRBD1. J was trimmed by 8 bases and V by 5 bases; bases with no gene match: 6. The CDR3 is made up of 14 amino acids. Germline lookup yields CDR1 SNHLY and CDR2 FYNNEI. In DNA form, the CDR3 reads TGTGCCAGCAGTCGGACAGGGGATGGGGAAAAACTGTTTTTT. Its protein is CASSRTGDGEKLFF. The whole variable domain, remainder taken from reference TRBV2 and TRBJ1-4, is EPEVTQTPSHQVTQMGQEVILRCVPISNHLYFYWYRQILGQKVEFLVSFYNNEISEKSEIFDDQFSVERPDGSNFTLKIRSTKLEDSAMYFCASSRTGDGEKLFFGSGTQLSVL.

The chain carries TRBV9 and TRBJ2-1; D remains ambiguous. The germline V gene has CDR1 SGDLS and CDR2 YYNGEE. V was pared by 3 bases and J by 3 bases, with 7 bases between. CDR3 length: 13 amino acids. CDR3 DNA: TGTGCCAGCAGCGCGGGTGGCTACAATGAGCAGTTCTTC. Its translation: CASSAGGYNEQFF.

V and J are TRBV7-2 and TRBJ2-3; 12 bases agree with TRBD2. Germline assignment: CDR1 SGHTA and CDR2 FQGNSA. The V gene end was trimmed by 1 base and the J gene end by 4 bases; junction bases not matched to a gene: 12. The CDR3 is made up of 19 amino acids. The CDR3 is CASSLVLLAGGPIPDTQYF. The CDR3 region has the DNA TGTGCCAGCAGCTTAGTCCTCCTAGCGGGGGGGCCGATTCCAGATACGCAGTATTTT. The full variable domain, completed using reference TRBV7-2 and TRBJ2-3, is GAGVSQSPSNKVTEKGKDVELRCDPISGHTALYWYRQSLGQGLEFLIYFQGNSAPDKSGLPSDRFSAERTGGSVSTLTIQRTQQEDSAVYLCASSLVLLAGGPIPDTQYFGPGTRLTVL.

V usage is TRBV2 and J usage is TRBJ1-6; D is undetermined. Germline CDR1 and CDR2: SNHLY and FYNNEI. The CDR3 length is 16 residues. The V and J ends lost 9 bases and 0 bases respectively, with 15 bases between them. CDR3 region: CASSPQITSYNSPLHF. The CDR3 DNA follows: TGTGCCAGTTCCCCCCAGATCACCTCCTATAATTCACCCCTCCACTTT.

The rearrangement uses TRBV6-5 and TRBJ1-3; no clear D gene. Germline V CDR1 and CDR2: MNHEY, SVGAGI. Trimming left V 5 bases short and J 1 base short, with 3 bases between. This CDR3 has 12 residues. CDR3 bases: TGTGCCAGCAGTACATCTGGAAACACCATATATTTT. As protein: CASSTSGNTIYF.

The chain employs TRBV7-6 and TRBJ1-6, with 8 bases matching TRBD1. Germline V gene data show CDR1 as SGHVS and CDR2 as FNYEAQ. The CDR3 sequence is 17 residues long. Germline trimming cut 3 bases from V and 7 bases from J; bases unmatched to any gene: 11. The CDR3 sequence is CASSLGGQGAWNSPLHF. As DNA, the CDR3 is TGTGCCAGCAGCTTGGGCGGGCAGGGGGCTTGGAATTCACCCCTCCACTTT.

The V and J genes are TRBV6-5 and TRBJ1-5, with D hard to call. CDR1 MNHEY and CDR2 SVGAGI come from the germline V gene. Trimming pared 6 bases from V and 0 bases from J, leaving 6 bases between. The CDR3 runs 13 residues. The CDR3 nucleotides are TGTGCCAGCAGGTTACATAGCAATCAGCCCCAGCATTTT. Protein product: CASRLHSNQPQHF.

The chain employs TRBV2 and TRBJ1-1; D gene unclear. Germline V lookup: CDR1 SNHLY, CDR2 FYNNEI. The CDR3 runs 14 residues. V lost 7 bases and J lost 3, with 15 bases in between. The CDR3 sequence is CASNPDPGYTEAFF. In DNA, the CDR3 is TGTGCCAGCAACCCTGATCCGGGTTACACTGAAGCTTTCTTT.